The clone carrying this TCR beta chain has more than one count but fewer than ten. What it binds is not known. The data belong to a study of T-cell memory formation after mild COVID-19. Points from the study as a whole: Of the contracting clones, CD4+ ones lay mainly in CM and EM, and CD8+ ones in EMRA.

Germline V gene lookup returns CDR1 SGHVS and CDR2 FNYEAQ. V was clipped by 3 bases and J by 10 bases, with 9 bases between them. CDR3 length: 11 amino acids. TCRdb re-analysed the 5' RACE reads in MiXCR, keeping a single row per CDR3 protein. Of 250,000 to 400,000 distinct CDR3 sequences in the sample, 13% to 15% were seen once. The sample was PBMCs or a T cell subset sorted from them (not recorded which). This receptor was obtained from a man between 18 and 35 years old who had mild COVID-19 (a few samples of this study predate the infection). Cell type and time point are not known. The chain has TRBV7-6 and TRBJ2-5; D is undetermined. The CDR3 spells CASSFGWGQYF. CDR3 DNA sequence: TGTGCCAGCAGCTTCGGGTGGGGCCAGTACTTC.